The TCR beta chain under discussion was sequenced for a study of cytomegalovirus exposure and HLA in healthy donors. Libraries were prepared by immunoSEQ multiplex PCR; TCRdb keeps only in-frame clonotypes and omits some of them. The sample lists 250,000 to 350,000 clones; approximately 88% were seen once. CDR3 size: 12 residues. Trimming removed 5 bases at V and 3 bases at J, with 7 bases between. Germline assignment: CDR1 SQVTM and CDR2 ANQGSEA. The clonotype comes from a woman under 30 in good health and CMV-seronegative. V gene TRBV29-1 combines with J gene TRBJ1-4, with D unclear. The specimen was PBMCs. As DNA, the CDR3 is TGCAGCGTTCAGGCAGCTAATGAAAAACTGTTTTTT. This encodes CSVQAANEKLFF.